This T cell receptor beta chain was found in a study of monozygotic twins with cystic fibrosis. Overall study findings and caveats: Monozygotic CF twins shared more identical nucleotide clonotypes than unrelated patients.

Details on this clone: Its antigen is unidentified.

CDR1 and CDR2 from the germline V gene are SGHTA and FQGNSA. This CDR3 spans 14 amino acids. The V end was cut by 1 base, the J end by 7 bases, with 13 bases between. Sequencing used immunoSEQ multiplex PCR; TCRdb keeps in-frame clones, though not all of them. This table holds around 25,000 clones, 75% to 95% found once. J is TRBJ1-2 and V is TRBV7-2, with D unclear. The sequence was obtained from a girl between 2 and 10 years old with cystic fibrosis. The sample taken for sequencing was blood. Written as DNA, the CDR3 is TGTGCCAGCAGCTTAGAACCGGGTTTTGGTGGCTACACCTTC. Its protein is CASSLEPGFGGYTF.